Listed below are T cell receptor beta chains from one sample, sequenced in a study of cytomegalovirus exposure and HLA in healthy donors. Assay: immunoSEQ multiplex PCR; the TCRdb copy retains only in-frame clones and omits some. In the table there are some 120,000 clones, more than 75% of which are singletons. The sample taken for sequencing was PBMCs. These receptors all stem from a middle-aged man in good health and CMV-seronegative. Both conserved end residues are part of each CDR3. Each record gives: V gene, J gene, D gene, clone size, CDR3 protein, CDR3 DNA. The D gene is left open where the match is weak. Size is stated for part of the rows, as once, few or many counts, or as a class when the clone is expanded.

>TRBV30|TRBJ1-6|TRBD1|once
CAWSVRSRGKNSPLHF
TGTGCCTGGAGTGTACGGAGCAGGGGGAAGAATTCACCCCTCCACTTT
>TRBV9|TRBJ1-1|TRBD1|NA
CASSIQGNLFAEAFF
TGTGCCAGCTCGATACAGGGGAATTTATTCGCTGAAGCTTTCTTT
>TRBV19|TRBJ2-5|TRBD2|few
CASSIGSPGGGKETQYF
TGTGCCAGTAGTATCGGGTCCCCGGGAGGGGGGAAAGAGACCCAGTACTTC
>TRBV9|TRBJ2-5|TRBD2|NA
CASSFSGDRETQYF
TGTGCCAGCAGCTTTAGCGGGGATAGGGAGACCCAGTACTTC
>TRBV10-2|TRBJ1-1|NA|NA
CASRDWGGDTDTEAFF
TGCGCCAGCCGAGACTGGGGGGGGGACACGGACACTGAAGCTTTCTTT
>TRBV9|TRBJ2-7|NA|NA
CASSPQTEILYEQYF
TGTGCCAGCAGCCCCCAGACAGAGATCCTTTACGAGCAGTACTTC
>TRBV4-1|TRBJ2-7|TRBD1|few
CASSHATGGSYEQYF
TGCGCCAGCAGCCATGCCACAGGGGGATCCTACGAGCAGTACTTC
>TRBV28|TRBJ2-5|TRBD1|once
CASSPGTGGRETQYF
TGTGCCAGCAGCCCCGGGACAGGGGGCCGGGAGACCCAGTACTTC
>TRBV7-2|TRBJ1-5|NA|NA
CASSRWGDGNQPQHF
TGTGCCAGCAGCCGTTGGGGAGATGGCAATCAGCCCCAGCATTTT
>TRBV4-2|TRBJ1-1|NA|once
CASSQIGGGNTEAFF
TGTGCCAGCAGCCAGATAGGAGGCGGGAACACTGAAGCTTTCTTT
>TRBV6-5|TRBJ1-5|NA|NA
CASTPDNSGQEPQHF
TGTGCCAGCACCCCGGACAATTCGGGTCAGGAGCCCCAGCATTTT
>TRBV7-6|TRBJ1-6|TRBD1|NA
CASSLDPGQPEYSPLHF
TGTGCCAGCAGCTTGGACCCGGGACAGCCGGAGTATTCACCCCTCCACTTT
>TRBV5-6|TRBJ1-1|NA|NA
CASSLVSIRDTRMNTEAFF
TGTGCCAGCAGCTTGGTCTCTATTAGGGACACCCGGATGAACACTGAAGCTTTCTTT
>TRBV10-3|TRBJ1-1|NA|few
CAISDPVNTEAFF
TGTGCCATCAGTGATCCAGTGAACACTGAAGCTTTCTTT
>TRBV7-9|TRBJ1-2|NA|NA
CASSLQGTDRSYTF
TGTGCCAGCAGCTTACAGGGTACGGACCGTAGCTACACCTTC
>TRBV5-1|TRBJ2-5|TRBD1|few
CASNPGGGGETQYF
TGCGCCAGCAATCCAGGGGGTGGTGGGGAGACCCAGTACTTC
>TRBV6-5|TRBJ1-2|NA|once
CASSLYRNYGYTF
TGTGCCAGCAGTCTATACAGGAACTATGGCTACACCTTC